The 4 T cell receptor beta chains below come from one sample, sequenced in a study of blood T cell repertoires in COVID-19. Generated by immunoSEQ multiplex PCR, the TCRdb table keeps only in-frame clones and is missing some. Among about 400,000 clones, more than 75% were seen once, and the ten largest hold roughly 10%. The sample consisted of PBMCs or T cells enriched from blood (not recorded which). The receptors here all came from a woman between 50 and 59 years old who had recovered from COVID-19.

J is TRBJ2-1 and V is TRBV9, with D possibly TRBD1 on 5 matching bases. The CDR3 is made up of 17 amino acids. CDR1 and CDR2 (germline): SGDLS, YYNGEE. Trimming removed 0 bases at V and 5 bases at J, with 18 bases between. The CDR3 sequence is CASSVGGRGPPHNEQFF. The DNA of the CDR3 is TGTGCCAGCAGCGTAGGAGGAAGGGGCCCCCCTCACAATGAGCAGTTCTTC.

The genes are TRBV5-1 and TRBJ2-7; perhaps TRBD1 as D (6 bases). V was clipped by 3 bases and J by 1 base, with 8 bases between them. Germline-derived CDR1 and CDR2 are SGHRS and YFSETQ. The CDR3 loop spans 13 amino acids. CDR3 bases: TGCGCCAGCAGCTACGGACAGTCCTACGAGCAGTACTTC. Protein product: CASSYGQSYEQYF.

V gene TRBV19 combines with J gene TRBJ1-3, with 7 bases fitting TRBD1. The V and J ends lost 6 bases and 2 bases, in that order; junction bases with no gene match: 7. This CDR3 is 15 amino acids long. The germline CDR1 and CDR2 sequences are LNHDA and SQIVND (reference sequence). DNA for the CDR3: TGTGCCAGTAGCTGGGACAGAGCCCCTGGAAACACCATATATTTT. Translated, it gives CASSWDRAPGNTIYF.

The CDR3 is CSAPQGDTQYF. CDR3 DNA sequence: TGCAGTGCTCCTCAGGGGGATACGCAGTATTTT. The rearrangement links TRBV20-1 to TRBJ2-3, with D tentatively TRBD1 (6 bases). Germline CDR1 is DFQATT and CDR2 is SNEGSKA (reference sequence). Trimming shortened V by 5 bases and J by 6 bases, and 9 bases separated the two germline ends. The CDR3 spans 11 residues.